The rows below give T cell receptor beta chains drawn from one sample of a study of PD-1 blockade in classical Hodgkin lymphoma. The method was immunoSEQ multiplex PCR; TCRdb's version includes in-frame clones alone and lacks a portion of them. Of 20,000 to 25,000 clones listed, over 60% are singletons. Sequenced here: peripheral blood mononuclear cells (PBMCs), sampled at baseline. These TCRs come from a human donor with classical Hodgkin lymphoma. The CDR3 runs from the conserved cysteine through the conserved F or W. D genes are given only for firm matches. A clone size is listed for some rows: how often the clone was seen (once, few, many), or a class if it is expanded.

d_call	clone_size	v_call	j_call	cdr3_aa	cdr3_nt
.	.	TRBV7-2	TRBJ1-1	CASSLGGGGTEAFF	TGTGCCAGCAGCTTAGGTGGGGGCGGCACTGAAGCTTTCTTT
.	.	TRBV7-9	TRBJ2-1	CASSSTEYNEQFF	TGTGCCAGCAGCTCGACAGAGTACAATGAGCAGTTCTTC
TRBD1	.	TRBV19	TRBJ1-2	CASRRTGPLYGYTF	TGTGCCAGTAGGAGGACAGGGCCCCTCTATGGCTACACCTTC
.	medium-sized	TRBV5-1	TRBJ2-4	CASSLAGLAKNIQYF	TGCGCCAGCAGCTTGGCTGGGTTAGCCAAAAACATTCAGTACTTC
.	once	TRBV29-1	TRBJ1-1	CSGHLNTEAFF	TGCAGCGGACATTTGAACACTGAAGCTTTCTTT
.	.	TRBV7-3	TRBJ1-1	CASSLKVNTEAFF	TGTGCCAGCAGCTTAAAGGTGAACACTGAAGCTTTCTTT
.	.	TRBV29-1	TRBJ2-1	CSVAQGSGSYNEQFF	TGCAGCGTTGCCCAGGGCAGCGGTTCCTACAATGAGCAGTTCTTC
.	.	TRBV7-9	TRBJ1-1	CASTLNTEAFF	TGTGCCAGCACGCTGAACACTGAAGCTTTCTTT
TRBD2	.	TRBV5-1	TRBJ2-3	CASSLDRGGRPADTQYF	TGCGCCAGCAGCTTGGATCGGGGGGGCCGCCCCGCAGATACGCAGTATTTT
.	.	TRBV5-4	TRBJ2-7	CASSPSPGGISEQYF	TGTGCCAGCAGCCCATCCCCCGGGGGAATTTCCGAGCAGTACTTC
TRBD1	.	TRBV5-4	TRBJ1-4	CASSSRDSFNEKLFF	TGTGCCAGCAGCTCCCGGGACAGTTTCAATGAAAAACTGTTTTTT
TRBD1	few	TRBV7-2	TRBJ1-2	CASSLSATGGGGYTF	TGTGCCAGCAGCTTATCAGCTACAGGGGGAGGTGGCTACACCTTC
TRBD1	.	TRBV19	TRBJ2-2	CASSIFTGGLNTGELFF	TGTGCCAGTAGTATCTTCACAGGGGGCTTGAACACCGGGGAGCTGTTTTTT
.	few	TRBV9	TRBJ1-3	CASSVAGFAGNTIYF	TGTGCCAGCAGCGTAGCAGGGTTCGCTGGAAACACCATATATTTT
.	.	TRBV7-9	TRBJ1-2	CASINWEGYTF	TGTGCCAGCATCAATTGGGAGGGCTACACCTTC
TRBD1	.	TRBV2	TRBJ2-4	CASSYSGGRGKNIQYF	TGTGCCAGCAGCTACTCAGGGGGTCGGGGCAAAAACATTCAGTACTTC
TRBD1	.	TRBV5-6	TRBJ1-5	CASSLAGGSNQPQHF	TGTGCCAGCAGCTTGGCAGGGGGTAGCAATCAGCCCCAGCATTTT
.	once	TRBV19	TRBJ1-1	CASLRGTEAFF	TGTGCCAGTCTCAGGGGAACTGAAGCTTTCTTT
TRBD2	.	TRBV11-3	TRBJ2-2	CASSLGLADTGELFF	TGTGCCAGCAGCCTGGGACTAGCGGACACCGGGGAGCTGTTTTTT
.	.	TRBV30	TRBJ1-5	CAWSGKRTEHQPQHF	TGTGCCTGGAGTGGTAAACGGACAGAACATCAGCCCCAGCATTTT
.	.	TRBV19	TRBJ1-1	CASSRGRPTGEAFF	TGTGCCAGTAGTAGGGGCAGGCCGACAGGAGAAGCTTTCTTT
.	.	TRBV7-2	TRBJ1-1	CASSLSHTEAFF	TGTGCCAGCAGCTTATCACACACTGAAGCTTTCTTT
.	.	TRBV28	TRBJ2-5	CASSLERPMYQETQYF	TGTGCCAGCAGTTTGGAGCGGCCCATGTACCAAGAGACCCAGTACTTC
.	.	TRBV6-5	TRBJ2-1	CASSYSSGLGQEQFF	TGTGCCAGCAGTTACTCGAGTGGGCTCGGACAGGAGCAGTTCTTC
.	.	TRBV7-8	TRBJ2-7	CASSLAGTAEHEQYF	TGTGCCAGCAGCTTAGCCGGGACGGCTGAGCACGAGCAGTACTTC
.	once	TRBV19	TRBJ2-7	CASSRLRVTGPYEQYF	TGTGCCAGTAGTCGGCTCAGGGTGACGGGGCCATACGAGCAGTACTTC